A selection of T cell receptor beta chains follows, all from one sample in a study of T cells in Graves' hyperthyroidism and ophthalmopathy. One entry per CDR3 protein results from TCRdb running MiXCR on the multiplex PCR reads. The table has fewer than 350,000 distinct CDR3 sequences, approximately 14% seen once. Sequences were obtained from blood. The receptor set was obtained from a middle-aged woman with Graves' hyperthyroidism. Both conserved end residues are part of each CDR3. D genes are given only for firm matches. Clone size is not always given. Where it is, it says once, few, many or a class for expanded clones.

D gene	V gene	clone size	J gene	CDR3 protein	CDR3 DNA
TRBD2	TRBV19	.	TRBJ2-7	CASTSGRNYEQYF	TGTGCCAGTACCAGCGGGAGAAACTACGAGCAGTACTTC
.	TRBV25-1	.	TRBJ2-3	CASSEYDTQYF	TGTGCCAGCAGTGAATATGATACGCAGTATTTT
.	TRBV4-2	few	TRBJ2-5	CASSPLRGVNQETQYF	TGTGCCAGCAGCCCCCTCAGGGGAGTCAATCAAGAGACCCAGTACTTC
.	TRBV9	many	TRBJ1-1	CASSGKDSISTEAFF	TGTGCCAGCAGCGGGAAGGACAGTATTTCCACTGAAGCTTTCTTT
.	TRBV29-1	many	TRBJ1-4	CSVAATNEKLFF	TGCAGCGTTGCAGCGACTAATGAAAAACTGTTTTTT
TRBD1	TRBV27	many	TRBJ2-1	CASNRGDNEQFF	TGTGCCAGCAACAGGGGAGACAATGAGCAGTTCTTC
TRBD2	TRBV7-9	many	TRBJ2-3	CASSLATIAGVVDTQYF	TGTGCCAGCAGCTTAGCCACCATAGCGGGAGTGGTTGATACGCAGTATTTT
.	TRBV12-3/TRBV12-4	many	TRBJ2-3	CASDSASTDTQYF	TGTGCCAGCGATTCAGCTAGCACAGATACGCAGTATTTT
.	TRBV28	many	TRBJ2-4	CASSPSGLGSRNIQYF	TGTGCCAGCAGTCCGAGCGGTTTAGGGAGCCGAAACATTCAGTACTTC
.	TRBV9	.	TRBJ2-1	CASSVEVRPSSYNEQFF	TGTGCCAGCAGCGTAGAGGTGAGGCCCAGCTCCTACAATGAGCAGTTCTTC
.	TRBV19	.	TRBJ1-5	CASRTAGYSNQPQHF	TGTGCCAGTAGGACCGCGGGCTATAGCAATCAGCCCCAGCATTTT
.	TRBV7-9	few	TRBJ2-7	CASSLAHYEQYF	TGTGCCAGCAGCTTAGCCCATTACGAGCAGTACTTC
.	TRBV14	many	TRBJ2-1	CASSQGFSILGNEQFF	TGTGCCAGCAGCCAGGGGTTTAGCATCCTGGGGAATGAGCAGTTCTTC
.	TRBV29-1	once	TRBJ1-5	CSVQGGDQPQHF	TGCAGCGTTCAAGGGGGGGATCAGCCCCAGCATTTT
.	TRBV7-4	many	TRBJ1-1	CASSLNGQGKDFF	TGTGCCAGCAGCTTAAACGGCCAGGGAAAGGATTTCTTT
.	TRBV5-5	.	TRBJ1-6	CASSPDASSSYNSPLHF	TGTGCCAGCAGCCCCGACGCCTCGAGCTCCTATAATTCACCCCTCCACTTT
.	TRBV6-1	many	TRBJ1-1	CASSRQVTGMNTEAFF	TGTGCCAGCAGCCGACAGGTCACGGGGATGAACACTGAAGCTTTCTTT
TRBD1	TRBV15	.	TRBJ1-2	CATSRDDRGLSYGYTF	TGTGCCACCAGCAGAGATGACAGGGGGCTGAGCTATGGCTACACCTTC
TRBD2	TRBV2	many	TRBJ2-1	CASSEWGGEQFF	TGTGCCAGCAGTGAATGGGGGGGTGAGCAGTTCTTC
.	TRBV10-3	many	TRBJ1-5	CAISESVNQPQHF	TGTGCCATCAGTGAGTCAGTGAATCAGCCCCAGCATTTT
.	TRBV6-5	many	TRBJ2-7	CASSYSAGYEQYF	TGTGCCAGCAGTTACTCAGCGGGCTACGAGCAGTACTTC
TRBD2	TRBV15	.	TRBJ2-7	CATSRVLWKPELAGAYEQYF	TGTGCCACCAGCAGAGTACTGTGGAAGCCCGAATTAGCGGGAGCCTACGAGCAGTACTTC
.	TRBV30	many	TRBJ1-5	CAWSVGRERQPQHF	TGTGCCTGGAGTGTCGGGAGGGAGCGGCAGCCCCAGCATTTT
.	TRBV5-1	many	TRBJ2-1	CASSPDAGIPSNEQFF	TGCGCCAGCAGCCCGGACGCCGGGATCCCCTCCAATGAGCAGTTCTTC
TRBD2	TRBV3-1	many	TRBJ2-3	CASSGGLAGMKADTQYF	TGTGCCAGCAGCGGGGGACTAGCGGGAATGAAGGCAGATACGCAGTATTTT
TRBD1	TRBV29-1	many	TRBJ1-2	CSSWTGKYYGYTF	TGCAGCTCGTGGACAGGGAAATACTATGGCTACACCTTC
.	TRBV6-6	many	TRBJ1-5	CASSYGGGENQPQHF	TGTGCCAGCAGTTACGGAGGGGGGGAGAATCAGCCCCAGCATTTT
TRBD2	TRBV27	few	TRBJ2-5	CASSPVAGEETQYF	TGTGCCAGCAGTCCTGTAGCGGGAGAAGAGACCCAGTACTTC
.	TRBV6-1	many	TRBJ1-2	CASSTQGNGYTF	TGTGCCAGCAGTACCCAGGGGAATGGCTACACCTTC